This passage covers 12 T cell receptor beta chains from one sample sequenced in a study of blood T cells in healthy people across ages. The second PCR ran roughly 6 to 11 cycles with a sample-barcoded 5' primer and J-beta primers. Each CDR3 protein gets one entry after TCRdb re-called the 5' RACE reads with MiXCR. The data contain hundreds of thousands of distinct CDR3 sequences, more than 40% of them singletons. Sequenced: blood. These TCRs come from a man in his sixties in good health.

The rearrangement links TRBV30 to TRBJ2-5; tentatively, D is TRBD1 (6 bases). Gene TRBJ2-7 matches the end of the DNA better, so the J call may be wrong. The CDR3 is made up of 11 amino acids. CDR1 is GTSNPN and CDR2 is SVGIG in the germline V gene (reference sequence). The CDR3 spells CAWRGGYEQYF. The CDR3 nucleotides are TGTGCCTGGAGAGGGGGTTACGAGCAGTACTTC.

This clonotype was detected a few times. This chain connects TRBV4-3 to TRBJ2-2; the D gene is possibly TRBD1 (6 bases). The V gene's germline CDR1 is LGHNA and CDR2 YSLEER. The germline V and J ends were trimmed by 2 bases and 3 bases, with 10 bases remaining between them. CDR3 size: 15 residues. The CDR3 loop reads CASSQMAGDTGELFF. CDR3 bases: TGCGCCAGCAGCCAAATGGCAGGGGACACCGGGGAGCTGTTTTTT.

This clonotype was observed a handful of times. The rearrangement joins TRBV12-3 or TRBV12-4 to TRBJ2-6, with TRBD2 identical over 14 bases. This CDR3 is 20 amino acids long. V lost 2 bases and J lost 2; bases outside the gene matches: 8. The CDR3 protein is CASSLTKPGLAGAGANVLTF. The CDR3 DNA follows: TGTGCCAGCAGTTTAACCAAGCCGGGACTAGCGGGGGCTGGGGCCAACGTCCTGACTTTC.

This rearrangement joins TRBV28 to TRBJ1-5, with D unclear. Germline lookup yields CDR1 MDHEN and CDR2 SYDVKM. This CDR3 spans 12 amino acids. With 4 bases removed from V and 5 bases from J, the gap between germline ends came to 6 bases. The CDR3 here is CASSSADQPQHF. The CDR3 nucleotides are TGTGCCAGCAGTTCAGCGGATCAGCCCCAGCATTTT. Together with reference TRBV28 and TRBJ1-5, the CDR3 gives the full variable domain: DVKVTQSSRYLVKRTGEKVFLECVQDMDHENMFWYRQDPGLGLRLIYFSYDVKMKEKGDIPEGYSVSREKKERFSLILESASTNQTSMYLCASSSADQPQHFGDGTRLSIL.

This clonotype was seen at least ten times. The V call is TRBV20-1, the J call TRBJ2-5, with a possible D match to TRBD1 (5 bases). The germline gives CDR1 DFQATT, CDR2 SNEGSKA (reference sequence). This CDR3 comprises 12 residues. V shed 3 bases and J shed 5 bases, with 10 bases lying between them. In DNA, the CDR3 is TGCAGTGCTAGGCAGGGTGCCGAGACCCAGTACTTC. Its protein is CSARQGAETQYF.

This clonotype turned up a few times. This sequence joins TRBV7-2 and TRBJ2-7; possibly TRBD1 for D (6 bases). Trimming pared 6 bases from V and 2 bases from J, leaving 11 bases between. From germline, CDR1 is SGHTA and CDR2 FQGNSA. The CDR3 sequence is 13 residues long. CDR3 nucleotides: TGTGCCAGCAGACAGGGCACAGCCTACGAGCAGTACTTC. Protein: CASRQGTAYEQYF. Looking up the rest from reference TRBV7-2 and TRBJ2-7 gives the full variable domain: GAGVSQSPSNKVTEKGKDVELRCDPISGHTALYWYRQSLGQGLEFLIYFQGNSAPDKSGLPSDRFSAERTGGSVSTLTIQRTQQEDSAVYLCASRQGTAYEQYFGPGTRLTVT.

This clonotype turned up a few times. The chain recombines TRBV11-2 with TRBJ2-5; 11 bases agree with TRBD2. V was clipped by 8 bases and J by 2 bases; unmatched bases: 10. Germline CDR1 is SGHAT and CDR2 is FQNNGV. This CDR3 has 16 amino acids. CDR3 loop: CASSPGASGGQETQYF. The CDR3 DNA reads TGTGCCAGCTCCCCTGGGGCTAGCGGGGGGCAAGAGACCCAGTACTTC.

About this clonotype: With a much larger clone just one base away, this may be a read error. The CDR3 bases are TGCAGTGCTAGAGGACTAGCGGGGGTCCAAGAGACCCAGTTCTTC. Protein product: CSARGLAGVQETQFF. V usage is TRBV20-1 and J usage is TRBJ2-5; 12 nucleotides align to TRBD2. The end of the DNA aligns better with TRBJ2-1, so the J call may be wrong. CDR1 is DFQATT, CDR2 SNEGSKA, per germline (reference sequence). This CDR3 region has 15 residues.

The chain employs TRBV4-3 and TRBJ2-3; TRBD1 is a possible D gene (6 bases). This CDR3 is built from 18 residues. V was trimmed by 1 base and J by 2 bases, leaving 19 bases between them. Germline V CDR1 and CDR2: LGHNA, YSLEER. The CDR3 spells CASSQAVNGQTFTDTQYF. As DNA, the CDR3 is TGCGCCAGCAGCCAAGCTGTCAACGGACAGACCTTCACAGATACGCAGTATTTT.

This chain joins TRBV5-1 and TRBJ2-1, with D tentatively TRBD1 or TRBD2 (5 bases each). The germline CDR1 and CDR2 sequences are SGHRS and YFSETQ. The CDR3 length is 16 residues. V gave up 4 bases and J gave up 2 bases, with 16 bases separating them. CDR3 sequence reads: CASSLWQPGPYNEQFF. CDR3 sequence (DNA): TGCGCCAGCAGCCTTTGGCAACCGGGGCCCTACAATGAGCAGTTCTTC.

This rearrangement joins TRBV28 to TRBJ2-5; possibly TRBD1 or TRBD2 for D (5 bases each). TRBJ2-7 explains the end of the DNA better; the J call may be wrong. The CDR3 contains 14 residues. Germline-derived CDR1 and CDR2 are MDHEN and SYDVKM. The chain's CDR3 is CASSFKGPGDEQYF. CDR3 nucleotides: TGTGCCAGCAGTTTTAAGGGGCCCGGGGACGAGCAGTACTTC.

The genes are TRBV7-8 and TRBJ2-7, with 9 nucleotides matching TRBD1. This CDR3 spans 17 amino acids. CDR1 is SGHVS, CDR2 FQNEAQ, per germline. The V gene end was trimmed by 5 bases and the J gene end by 5 bases; junction bases not matched to a gene: 16. Here the CDR3 reads CASSQTARGTGLNEQYF. DNA of the CDR3: TGTGCCAGCAGCCAAACGGCTCGAGGGACAGGGTTAAACGAGCAGTACTTC. Filled out from reference TRBV7-8 and TRBJ2-7, the complete variable domain reads GAGVSQSPRYKVAKRGQDVALRCDPISGHVSLFWYQQALGQGPEFLTYFQNEAQLDKSGLPSDRFFAERPEGSVSTLKIQRTQQEDSAVYLCASSQTARGTGLNEQYFGPGTRLTVT.